This TCR beta chain is from a study of T cells in Graves' hyperthyroidism and ophthalmopathy. This clonotype was seen repeatedly, ten times or more. RNA transcripts were the template for amplifying TCR beta CDR3 regions. HTBI primers drove first-round RT-PCR of the TCR CDR3. TCRdb used MiXCR to reprocess the multiplex PCR reads, holding one entry per CDR3 protein. Here the sample spans about 210,000 distinct CDR3 sequences, approximately 17% being singletons. Germline loops: CDR1 DFQATT, CDR2 SNEGSKA (reference sequence). V was shortened by 6 bases and J by 4 bases, with 24 bases between the two germline ends. This CDR3 contains 16 residues.

The chain joins TRBV20-1 to TRBJ2-5; possibly TRBD1 for D (5 bases). The TCR comes from a man over 45 with Graves' hyperthyroidism. The source material was blood. The CDR3 loop reads CSAPNARQWDGETQYF. The CDR3 coding sequence is TGCAGTGCACCCAACGCACGACAGTGGGATGGAGAGACCCAGTACTTC.